What follows are 25 T cell receptor beta chains derived from one specimen sequenced in a study of tumor-infiltrating lymphocytes in primary liver carcinoma (dated by TCRdb to 2015 to 2018). TRIzol reagent was used to extract blood RNA from unsorted whole blood, while the DNeasy Blood & Tissue kit provided the germline DNA. These reads were obtained on an Illumina HiSeq 2500. TCRbeta-specific cDNA was reverse-transcribed from 500 ng total RNA using a constant-region primer and ProtoScript II reverse transcriptase. TCRbeta libraries were built with three nested multiplex PCR rounds, a slightly modified ARM-PCR procedure. Multiplex TRBV1-TRBV30 forward primers and a Cbeta reverse primer were used in the first two PCR rounds, each of which was run for 9 to 11 cycles. The raw public data were reprocessed by TCRdb itself: fastp quality trimming at Q25, MiXCR clonotype calling, in-frame beta chains only. Each CDR3 protein gets just one entry, which takes the most common genes and DNA from the rows behind it. Counted in this sample were approximately 340,000 distinct CDR3 sequences; around 60% of them appeared once. Of the sample, roughly 6% falls within the top ten clones.

The sequencing sample was made of peripheral blood. The receptors were gathered from a man aged 35 to 55 with primary liver carcinoma and hepatitis B virus infection.

Comment on this clonotype: One base away lies a much larger clone, so this may be a sequencing read error. The gene calls are TRBV14 and TRBJ1-1; D unclear. The CDR3 contains 13 residues. The germline V gene has CDR1 SGHDN and CDR2 FVKESK. The CDR3 DNA sequence: TGTGCCGGCAGCCAAACTGCGGGGACTGAAGCTTTCTTT. This codes for CAGSQTAGTEAFF.

A note on this clonotype: Given a much more abundant clone one base away, this may be a read error. The rearrangement links TRBV6-5 to TRBJ2-6; perhaps D is TRBD1 or TRBD2 (5 bases each). The CDR3 runs 15 residues. Germline-derived CDR1 and CDR2 are MNHEY and SVGAGI. CDR3 coding DNA: TGTGTCAGCAGCAAGGGACGGCTTCAGGCCAACGTCCTGACTTTC. The encoded protein is CVSSKGRLQANVLTF.

This clonotype was counted many times. The chain links TRBV11-2 to TRBJ1-1; a weak D match, TRBD1 (5 bases). V was cut by 0 bases and J by 3 bases, with 17 bases left in between. In germline, CDR1 is SGHAT, CDR2 FQNNGV. This CDR3 comprises 17 residues. CDR3 in DNA: TGTGCCAGCAGCTTAGATCTTCGGGGCCTGGGTTACACTGAAGCTTTCTTT. Translation gives CASSLDLRGLGYTEAFF.

In its sample, this clonotype was seen many times. The V call is TRBV6-2 or TRBV6-3, the J call TRBJ2-5; D gene uncertain. This CDR3 has 13 residues. In germline, CDR1 is MNHEY, CDR2 SVGEGT. Trimming cost V 2 bases and J 9 bases, with 13 bases left between them. CDR3 loop: CASSYLWLVAQYF. For the CDR3, the DNA is TGTGCCAGCAGTTACCTGTGGCTAGTTGCCCAGTACTTC.

Regarding this clonotype: The junction does not match germline at one end; this may be a read error. This sequence joins TRBV14 and TRBJ1-1; D is perhaps TRBD1 (5 bases). Per the germline V gene, CDR1 is SGHDN and CDR2 is FVKESK. The CDR3 loop spans 15 amino acids. The CDR3 nucleotides read TGTGTCAGCAGCCAAGCGAAGTGGGGGATGACTGAAGCTTTCTTT. Amino acids: CVSSQAKWGMTEAFF.

This chain joins TRBV6-2 or TRBV6-3 and TRBJ2-3; 7 bases match TRBD2. V lost 0 bases to trimming and J lost 4 bases; unmatched junction nucleotides: 4. This CDR3 has 15 amino acids. Germline V gene sequence: CDR1 MNHEY, CDR2 SVGEGT. The CDR3: CASSYSREMADTQYF. Written as DNA, the CDR3 is TGTGCCAGCAGTTACTCGCGGGAGATGGCAGATACGCAGTATTTT.

Comments on this clonotype: At one of its ends the junction is not consistent with the germline gene, which may arise from a read error. V and J are TRBV14 and TRBJ2-2; no clear D. The germline gives CDR1 SGHDN, CDR2 FVKESK. This CDR3 contains 14 residues. The CDR3 here is CAGSQTTCLGELFF. As DNA, the CDR3 is TGTGCCGGCAGCCAAACAACATGCCTCGGGGAGCTGTTTTTT.

The chain uses TRBV7-9 and TRBJ2-7; 8 nucleotides line up with TRBD1. Per germline, CDR1 SEHNR and CDR2 FQNEAQ (reference sequence). This CDR3 region has 13 residues. The junction had 4 bases not matched to a gene; V was cut back by 6 bases and J by 3 bases. CDR3 DNA sequence: TGTGCCAGCAGGGGACAGGACCTCTACGAGCAGTACTTC. Its translation: CASRGQDLYEQYF.

As regards this clonotype: No conserved phenylalanine or tryptophan is present at the end of the CDR3, so a read error is the likely explanation. This chain uses TRBV11-2 with TRBJ2-1, with 12 bases fitting TRBD2. This CDR3 is 15 amino acids long. Germline V gene data show CDR1 as SGHAT and CDR2 as FQNNGV. Losses at the gene ends were 3 bases for V and 7 bases for J; bases not matched to a gene: 4. CDR3 DNA: TGTGCCAGCAGCTTTCTAGCGGGAGGGATGAATGAGCAGTTCTCC. This gives the protein CASSFLAGGMNEQFS.

The table lists this clonotype with a few counts. The chain combines TRBV5-1 with TRBJ1-6; D might be TRBD1 (6 bases). This CDR3 has 15 residues. CDR1 SGHRS and CDR2 YFSETQ come from the germline V gene. V lost 2 bases to trimming and J lost 0 bases, with 6 bases between them. The CDR3, as DNA: TGCGCCAGCAGCTTCAGGGGCTCCTATAATTCACCCCTCCACTTT. Translation: CASSFRGSYNSPLHF.

About this clonotype: This likely comes from a read error, as the CDR3 has no conserved phenylalanine or tryptophan at its end. V gene TRBV6-6 combines with J gene TRBJ2-7; D uncertain. This CDR3 has 15 amino acids. Trimming stripped 2 bases from V and 5 bases from J, with 16 bases between. Germline V gives CDR1 MNHNY, CDR2 SVGAGI (reference sequence). This CDR3 is CASSYLSRPRDEQYL. The CDR3 DNA follows: TGTGCCAGCAGTTACCTTTCGCGCCCTAGGGACGAGCAGTACCTC.

In regard to this clonotype: The conserved closing phenylalanine or tryptophan is absent in this CDR3, likely reflecting a read error. Because the CDR3's place on the DNA is in doubt, the DNA is left out and the CDR3 is given as listed by TCRdb. CDR3 residues: CASNLLNFGLAL. The chain links TRBV11-2 to TRBJ2-7; the table's D call, TRBD2, has no DNA check behind it. In germline, CDR1 is SGHAT, CDR2 FQNNGV. The length of the CDR3 is 12 amino acids, counting both ends.

CDR3 sequence reads: CASSFPGWVKTDTQYF. The CDR3 nucleotides are TGTGCCAGCAGCTTCCCCGGGTGGGTAAAAACAGATACGCAGTATTTT. V gene TRBV5-5 combines with J gene TRBJ2-3; no definite D call. Germline V gives CDR1 SGHKS, CDR2 YYEKEE (reference sequence). The CDR3 covers 16 residues. Trimming pared 2 bases from V and 3 bases from J, leaving 16 bases between.

The sample holds one count of this clonotype. A junction boundary mismatches the germline segment, possibly from a read error. The CDR3 protein is CVISGTPDTQYF. The CDR3 DNA reads as TGTGTCATCAGTGGGACCCCAGATACGCAGTATTTT. The genes are TRBV10-3 and TRBJ2-3; possibly TRBD1 or TRBD2 for D (5 bases each). Germline V CDR1 and CDR2: ENHRY, SYGVKD. The length of the CDR3 is 12 residues.

In its sample, this clonotype was seen many times. The V and J genes are TRBV11-2 and TRBJ2-2, with 8 bases lining up with TRBD2. With V trimmed by 1 base and J by 6 bases, 4 bases remained unmatched. Germline CDR1 and CDR2: SGHAT and FQNNGV. The CDR3 length is 15 residues. The CDR3 DNA reads as TGTGCCAGCAGCTTAGCGGGAGGGATAGCCGGGGAGCTGTTTTTT. Protein sequence: CASSLAGGIAGELFF.

Worth noting for this clonotype: One base away lies a much larger clone, so this may be a sequencing read error. This chain connects TRBV10-3 to TRBJ2-3; the match to TRBD2 covers 9 bases. Looked up from germline, CDR1 is ENHRY and CDR2 is SYGVKD. V lost 4 bases, J lost 3 bases, and 8 bases stayed unmatched. The CDR3 length is 16 residues. CDR3 sequence reads: CAISVSASGITDTQYF. Here the CDR3 DNA reads TGTGCCATCAGTGTGTCGGCTAGCGGGATAACAGATACGCAGTATTTT.

Points on this clonotype: Sequence at one end of the junction differs from germline and may be a read error. The V gene is TRBV11-2, the J gene TRBJ1-5; D might be TRBD1 (5 bases). The germline gives CDR1 SGHAT, CDR2 FQNNGV. This CDR3 region has 15 residues. The CDR3 nucleotides are TGTACCAGCAGCTTAGGCCCGACAGCCGATCAGCCCCAGCATTTT. Its protein is CTSSLGPTADQPQHF.

This clonotype has only one observation. A much bigger clone sits one base away, suggesting this may be a read error. V is TRBV6-2 or TRBV6-3 and J is TRBJ2-7; a weak D match, TRBD2 (6 bases). Germline CDR1 MNHEY, CDR2 SVGEGT. The CDR3 is 13 residues long. V was clipped by 11 bases and J by 0 bases, with 14 bases between them. The CDR3 reads CAPRGTASYEQYF. In nucleotides, the CDR3 is TGTGCCCCACGGGGGACGGCCTCCTACGAGCAGTACTTC.

This clonotype was counted many times. The chain is built from TRBV6-5 and TRBJ2-7; D tentatively reads TRBD1 or TRBD2 (5 bases each). Germline CDR1 and CDR2: MNHEY and SVGAGI. The CDR3 length is 17 residues. Trimming removed 0 bases at V and 3 bases at J, with 18 bases between. CDR3: CASSYSRVGEKVYEQYF. The CDR3 DNA reads as TGTGCCAGCAGTTACTCGAGGGTGGGGGAAAAGGTCTACGAGCAGTACTTC.

This clonotype has only one observation. Here the CDR3 omits its conserved ending phenylalanine or tryptophan, so a read error is the likely source. The DNA is omitted, as the CDR3 cannot be located on it reliably, and the CDR3 follows TCRdb's listing. The chain combines TRBV11-2 with TRBJ2-1; the DNA was not compared with TRBD1, the D call given in the table. The CDR3 adds up to 16 amino acids, both ends counted. Looked up from germline, CDR1 is SGHAT and CDR2 is FQNNGV. The CDR3 sequence: CASSPGTSSSYNEHFL.

This clonotype was recorded many times. CDR3 DNA sequence: TGTGCCAGCAGTTACAGAATGAGAGATACGCAGTATTTT. Protein product: CASSYRMRDTQYF. The chain links TRBV6-5 to TRBJ2-3; D not certain. In germline, CDR1 is MNHEY, CDR2 SVGAGI. The CDR3 sequence is 13 residues long. The V gene lost 2 bases and the J gene lost 5 bases, with 8 bases spanning the gap.

The chain has TRBV5-6 and TRBJ2-2; D unclear. This CDR3 contains 14 residues. From germline, CDR1 is SGHDT and CDR2 YYEEEE. The V gene lost 0 bases and the J gene lost 3 bases, with 6 bases spanning the gap. CDR3 nucleotide sequence: TGTGCCAGCAGCTTGGGAAGCGACACCGGGGAGCTGTTTTTT. Translated, it gives CASSLGSDTGELFF.

The chain joins TRBV12-3 or TRBV12-4 to TRBJ2-2; TRBD1 matches 7 bases. The CDR3 runs 14 residues. Unmatched junction bases numbered 5, after V lost 6 bases and J lost 4 bases. CDR3 bases: TGTGCCAGCAGCCCGACAGGGAGCACCGGGGAGCTGTTTTTT. Translation: CASSPTGSTGELFF.

V is TRBV7-9 and J is TRBJ1-6, with D perhaps matching TRBD1 (5 bases). Germline V gene sequence: CDR1 SEHNR, CDR2 FQNEAQ (reference sequence). The CDR3 covers 14 residues. Between the trimmed V and J ends, which lost 8 bases and 7 bases, there was a span of 15 bases. The CDR3 reads CASGPDGGNSPLHF. DNA of the CDR3: TGTGCCAGCGGCCCCGACGGGGGGAATTCACCCCTCCACTTT.

This clonotype was counted only a few times. This could be a read error, since a much larger clone is one nucleotide away. V gene TRBV11-2 combines with J gene TRBJ2-1; 9 nucleotides agree with TRBD2. This CDR3 is 20 amino acids long. Per the germline V gene, CDR1 is SGHAT and CDR2 is FQNNGV. J gave up 8 bases and V 6 bases, and 26 bases lay outside the gene matches. The CDR3 DNA reads TGTGCCAGCAGGCCAAGCGCCCTTGGAGTAGCGGGAGTTCGGATCGATGAGCAGTTCTTC. It specifies CASRPSALGVAGVRIDEQFF. The entire variable domain, with the rest obtained from reference TRBV11-2 and TRBJ2-1, is as follows: EAGVAQSPRYKIIEKRQSVAFWCNPISGHATLYWYQQILGQGPKLLIQFQNNGVVDDSQLPKDRFSAERLKGVDSTLKIQPAKLEDSAVYLCASRPSALGVAGVRIDEQFFGPGTRLTVL.